The entry below gives a single T cell receptor beta chain sequence along with its context. Its antigen is not known. This sample was included in a study of cytomegalovirus exposure and HLA in healthy donors. Study-wide context: In terms of ancestry, the Caucasian-associated cluster contained around 79% of the approximately 420 genotyped donors.

Study-wide points: Earlier analysis looked at TCR beta V segments, and most were productive about 90% or about 30% of the time. Equally common other TCR beta chains were less clonally expanded than HLA-associated ones, a later analysis found. Later analysis demonstrated an association between a missense DCLRE1C variant and TCR beta V- and J-gene trimming.

The primer mix had 60 Vbeta and 13 Jbeta primers. Sequencing was performed with immunoSEQ multiplex PCR; in TCRdb, only in-frame clones are kept and a portion is missing. The sample lists about 120,000 clones, about 80% seen once, with approximately 2.4% in the top ten. J gave up 6 bases and V 0 bases, and 3 bases lay outside the gene matches. CDR1 LGHNA and CDR2 YNFKEQ come from the germline V gene. There are 14 residues in the CDR3. Input material: PBMCs. The rearrangement links TRBV4-2 to TRBJ1-2; 8 bases are a match to TRBD1. This sequence was found in a female donor in good health and CMV-seronegative. The CDR3 sequence is CASSQDRTGNGYTF. The DNA of the CDR3 is TGTGCCAGCAGCCAAGATAGGACAGGGAATGGCTACACCTTC.